What follows are 19 T cell receptor beta chains derived from one specimen sequenced in a study of identical twins. TCRdb processed the 5' RACE reads anew with MiXCR; each CDR3 protein has one entry. Here the sample spans around 470,000 distinct CDR3 sequences, 12% to 15% being singletons. The same data also contributed to another study, on yellow fever vaccine responses in identical twins.

Sample: CD4+ T cells sorted from blood. These receptors came from a woman aged 18-30 years in good health.

V gene TRBV7-3 combines with J gene TRBJ2-7, with D perhaps matching TRBD1 or TRBD2 (5 bases each). CDR1 and CDR2 from the germline V gene are SGHTA and FQGTGA. This CDR3 is 16 amino acids long. Trimming cost V 5 bases and J 6 bases, with 23 bases left between them. The CDR3 nucleotides read TGTGCCAGCAGCGCCCGACAGAAATTAGAAGGAGGCGAGCAGTACTTC. Protein: CASSARQKLEGGEQYF.

The chain combines TRBV12-3 or TRBV12-4 with TRBJ1-2; D not certain. The V and J ends lost 6 bases and 1 base respectively, with 3 bases between them. The CDR3 covers 11 residues. This CDR3 reads CASRFNYGYTF. CDR3 nucleotides: TGTGCCAGCAGGTTTAACTATGGCTACACCTTC.

CDR3 nucleotides: TGTGCCAGCAGTGTGGCGTCGGGACAGCCTTTACTCTACGAGCAGTACTTC. This encodes CASSVASGQPLLYEQYF. The rearrangement links TRBV6-1 to TRBJ2-7; 7 bases are a match to TRBD1. Germline V gives CDR1 MNHNS, CDR2 SASEGT. This CDR3 region has 17 residues. The V gene end was trimmed by 4 bases and the J gene end by 3 bases; junction bases not matched to a gene: 15.

The table lists this clonotype with a few counts. The chain has TRBV29-1 and TRBJ2-4, with a possible D match to TRBD2 (7 bases). The CDR3 is made up of 15 amino acids. Germline CDR1 is SQVTM and CDR2 is ANQGSEA. V lost 4 bases and J 5 bases, leaving 18 bases between the germline ends. CDR3 in amino acids: CSVGGGGAPENIQYF. CDR3 DNA sequence: TGCAGCGTTGGGGGTGGGGGGGCGCCTGAAAACATTCAGTACTTC.

This clonotype was detected a few times. The V call is TRBV6-1, the J call TRBJ2-7; 8 bases fit TRBD2. From germline, CDR1 is MNHNS and CDR2 SASEGT. This CDR3 spans 15 amino acids. The V and J ends lost 6 bases and 1 base, in that order; junction bases with no gene match: 8. CDR3 sequence reads: CASRNMAGGSYEQYF. The DNA for the CDR3 is TGTGCCAGCAGGAACATGGCGGGAGGTTCCTACGAGCAGTACTTC.

On this clonotype itself: A read error may account for a junction end that differs from germline. The chain is built from TRBV20-1 and TRBJ2-2, with D tentatively TRBD1 or TRBD2 (6 bases each). From germline, CDR1 is DFQATT and CDR2 SNEGSKA (reference sequence). This CDR3 spans 15 amino acids. The CDR3 sequence: CSARRRGDNTGEQFF. The CDR3 bases are TGCAGTGCTAGAAGGAGGGGGGATAACACCGGGGAGCAGTTTTTT.

This clonotype was recorded a few times. This chain joins TRBV2 and TRBJ2-2, with TRBD2 identical over 12 bases. J gave up 5 bases and V 3 bases, and 1 base lay outside the gene matches. The germline CDR1 and CDR2 sequences are SNHLY and FYNNEI. The CDR3 length is 15 residues. Here the CDR3 DNA reads TGTGCCAGCAGTGACGGACTAGCGGGGACCGGGGAGCTGTTTTTT. It is translated as CASSDGLAGTGELFF.

This clonotype was seen a few times. The CDR3 spells CASSQERLPTYEQYF. CDR3 coding DNA: TGCGCCAGCAGCCAAGAACGGCTACCCACATACGAGCAGTACTTC. The rearrangement uses TRBV4-3 and TRBJ2-7; unclear D gene. The CDR3 has 15 amino acids. V was cut by 0 bases and J by 4 bases, with 13 bases left in between. CDR1 and CDR2 (germline): LGHNA, YSLEER.

The chain is built from TRBV24-1 and TRBJ2-1; the D gene is possibly TRBD1 (5 bases). Between the trimmed V and J ends, which lost 1 base and 8 bases, there was a span of 17 bases. Germline CDR1 reads KGHDR; CDR2 reads SFDVKD. The CDR3 length is 16 residues. This chain's CDR3 is CATSDFGQGTVHEQFF. CDR3 coding DNA: TGTGCCACCAGTGATTTTGGTCAGGGAACAGTCCATGAGCAGTTCTTC.

This clonotype was observed a handful of times. V is TRBV3-1 and J is TRBJ2-5, with 10 nucleotides matching TRBD2. The CDR3 totals 18 residues. Germline values: CDR1 LGHDT, CDR2 YNNKEL (reference sequence). With V trimmed by 11 bases and J by 5 bases, 23 bases remained unmatched. The CDR3 nucleotides read TGTGCCTTCAGTTCAAGCGGGAGGGCCCTGCTGAGGTCGGAGACCCAGTACTTC. This codes for CAFSSSGRALLRSETQYF.

The V call is TRBV5-1, the J call TRBJ2-1; 11 bases line up with TRBD2. The CDR3 has 17 amino acids. J lost 3 bases, V lost 4 bases, and 9 bases had no gene match. Per the germline V gene, CDR1 is SGHRS and CDR2 is YFSETQ. The CDR3 loop reads CASSRTGLAEYYNEQFF. CDR3 in DNA: TGCGCCAGCAGCAGAACGGGACTAGCGGAATACTACAATGAGCAGTTCTTC.

This clonotype was recorded a few times. J is TRBJ2-6 and V is TRBV7-2; 7 bases are a match to TRBD1. The V gene end was trimmed by 5 bases and the J gene end by 13 bases; junction bases not matched to a gene: 11. Germline lookup yields CDR1 SGHTA and CDR2 FQGNSA. The CDR3 has 14 amino acids. CDR3 region: CASSDPGQDKVLTF. The CDR3 nucleotides read TGTGCCAGCAGCGACCCCGGACAGGACAAGGTCCTGACTTTC.

This clonotype has more than one count but fewer than ten. The V call is TRBV27, the J call TRBJ2-1; 15 bases are a match to TRBD2. This CDR3 comprises 17 residues. V lost 2 bases and J lost 5; bases outside the gene matches: 4. Germline V gene sequence: CDR1 MNHEY, CDR2 SMNVEV (reference sequence). In nucleotides, the CDR3 is TGTGCCAGCAGTTTACCCGGACTAGCGGGAGGGCACAATGAGCAGTTCTTC. Residues: CASSLPGLAGGHNEQFF.

The chain recombines TRBV10-3 with TRBJ2-7, with 10 bases lining up with TRBD2. The V gene end was trimmed by 8 bases and the J gene end by 3 bases; junction bases not matched to a gene: 4. Germline CDR1 and CDR2: ENHRY and SYGVKD. CDR3 length: 13 amino acids. CDR3 sequence (DNA): TGTGCCATCGCTCCTAGCGGGAGCTACGAGCAGTACTTC. Protein sequence: CAIAPSGSYEQYF.

The V call is TRBV12-3 or TRBV12-4, the J call TRBJ2-4; perhaps TRBD2 as D (6 bases). The V gene lost 3 bases and the J gene lost 6 bases, with 9 bases spanning the gap. The CDR3 spans 13 residues. Here the CDR3 DNA reads TGTGCCAGCAGTTTTTCCGGGGGAAACATTCAGTACTTC. It is translated as CASSFSGGNIQYF.

The CDR3 sequence: CASSSSTGGLGNQPQHF. CDR3 nucleotides: TGTGCCAGCAGCTCCAGCACTGGGGGCCTTGGCAATCAGCCCCAGCATTTT. The chain has TRBV7-9 and TRBJ1-5, with D possibly TRBD1 on 6 matching bases. Germline assignment: CDR1 SEHNR and CDR2 FQNEAQ (reference sequence). This CDR3 contains 17 residues. Trimming cost V 4 bases and J 2 bases, with 18 bases left between them.

The sample holds a few counts of this clonotype. The V gene is TRBV20-1, the J gene TRBJ2-3; 10 bases line up with TRBD2. Germline V CDR1 and CDR2: DFQATT, SNEGSKA (reference sequence). Trimming took 1 base from V and 4 from J; bases not matched to a gene: 5. The length of the CDR3 is 15 residues. CDR3 sequence (DNA): TGCAGTGCTAGAGGGCCTAGCGGGAGCTCAGATACGCAGTATTTT. Residues: CSARGPSGSSDTQYF.

This clonotype was seen more than once but under ten times. The rearrangement uses TRBV20-1 and TRBJ2-1; D may be TRBD1 (7 bases). The V and J ends lost 3 bases and 6 bases respectively, with 15 bases between them. CDR1 is DFQATT, CDR2 SNEGSKA, per germline (reference sequence). The CDR3 spans 14 residues. Written as DNA, the CDR3 is TGCAGTGCTAGTACGGCAGGGGGGTTCAATGAGCAGTTCTTC. As protein: CSASTAGGFNEQFF.

This clonotype was picked up many times. CDR3 in amino acids: CASSMGLGQASSYEQYF. The CDR3 region has the DNA TGTGCCAGCAGTATGGGTTTAGGGCAGGCGAGCTCCTACGAGCAGTACTTC. The chain links TRBV6-1 to TRBJ2-7; D remains unclear. The CDR3 loop spans 17 amino acids. V was pared by 5 bases and J by 0 bases, with 20 bases between. Looked up from germline, CDR1 is MNHNS and CDR2 is SASEGT.